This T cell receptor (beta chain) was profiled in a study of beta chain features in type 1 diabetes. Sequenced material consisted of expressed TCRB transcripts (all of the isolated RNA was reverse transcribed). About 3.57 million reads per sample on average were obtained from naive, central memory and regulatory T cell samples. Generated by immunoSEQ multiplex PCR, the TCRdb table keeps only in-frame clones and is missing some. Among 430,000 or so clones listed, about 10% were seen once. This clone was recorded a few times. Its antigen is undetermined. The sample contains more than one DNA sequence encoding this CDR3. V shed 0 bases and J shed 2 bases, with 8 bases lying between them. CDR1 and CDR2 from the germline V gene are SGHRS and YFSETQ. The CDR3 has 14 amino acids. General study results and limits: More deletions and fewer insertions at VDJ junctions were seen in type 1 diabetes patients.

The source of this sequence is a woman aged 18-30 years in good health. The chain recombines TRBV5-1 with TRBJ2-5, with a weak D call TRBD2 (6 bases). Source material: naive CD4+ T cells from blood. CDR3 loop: CASSLGRAQETQYF. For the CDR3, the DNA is TGCGCCAGCAGCTTGGGGAGGGCTCAAGAGACCCAGTACTTC.